The sequence of this TCR beta chain was determined in a study of T cell repertoires in ileal Crohn's disease. On the study more broadly: Operated complications were stricturing disease (roughly 60%) and penetrating disease (around 40%).

Per germline, CDR1 SGHKS and CDR2 YYEKEE (reference sequence). V was pared by 2 bases and J by 0 bases, with 5 bases between. The CDR3 consists of 13 residues. Time point indicated: neoterminal ileum biopsy at postoperative endoscopy, about 6 months after surgery. Study conclusions and caveats: The median delay to postoperative endoscopy was approximately 6.9 months.

This clone has just a few counts. Its antigen is unknown. Sequenced by immunoSEQ multiplex PCR; TCRdb stores in-frame clones only, minus some. The sample includes some 13,000 clones, approximately 81% of them seen just once. The V call is TRBV5-5, the J call TRBJ1-1, with no clear D. Sequenced input: ileal tissue. The clonotype was recovered from an adult with Crohn's disease. Here the CDR3 reads CASSFSVNTEAFF. The CDR3, as DNA: TGTGCCAGCAGCTTCAGTGTGAACACTGAAGCTTTCTTT. Looking up the rest from reference TRBV5-5 and TRBJ1-1 gives the full variable domain: DAGVTQSPTHLIKTRGQQVTLRCSPISGHKSVSWYQQVLGQGPQFIFQYYEKEERGRGNFPDRFSARQFPNYSSELNVNALLLGDSALYLCASSFSVNTEAFFGQGTRLTVV.